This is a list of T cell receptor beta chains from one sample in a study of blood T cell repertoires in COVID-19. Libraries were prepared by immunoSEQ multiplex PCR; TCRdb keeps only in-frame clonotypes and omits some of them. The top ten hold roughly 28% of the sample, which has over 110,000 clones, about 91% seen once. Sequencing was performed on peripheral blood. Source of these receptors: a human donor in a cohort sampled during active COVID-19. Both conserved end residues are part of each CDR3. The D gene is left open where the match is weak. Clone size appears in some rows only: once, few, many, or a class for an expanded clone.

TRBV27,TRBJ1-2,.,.,TGTGCCAGCAGTTTCTACCTCGGGGATGGCTACACCTTC,CASSFYLGDGYTF
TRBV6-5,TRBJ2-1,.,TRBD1,TGTGCCAGCAGACTGACAGGGCCATGGAATGAGCAGTTCTTC,CASRLTGPWNEQFF
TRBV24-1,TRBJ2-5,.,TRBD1,TGTGCCACCAGTGACACCCGACAGGGGTACTACCAAGAGACCCAGTACTTC,CATSDTRQGYYQETQYF
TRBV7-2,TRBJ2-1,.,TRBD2,TGTGCCAGCAGTCCGACTAGCGGGGGGTGGGAGCAGTTCTTC,CASSPTSGGWEQFF
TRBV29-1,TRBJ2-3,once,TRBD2,TGCAGCGTTGAAGGACTAGCGGGGGTCGGCACAGATACGCAGTATTTT,CSVEGLAGVGTDTQYF
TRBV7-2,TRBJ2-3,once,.,TGTGCCAGCAGCCGCGGGATAGCGGCCAAGACAGATACGCAGTATTTT,CASSRGIAAKTDTQYF
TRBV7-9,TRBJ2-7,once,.,TGTGCCAGCAGCTTACTGAGGGCAGGGGGGCCCTACGAGCAGTACTTC,CASSLLRAGGPYEQYF
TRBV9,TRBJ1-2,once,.,TGTGCCAGCAGCCTAGAGGGACAAGGCTATGGCTACACCTTC,CASSLEGQGYGYTF
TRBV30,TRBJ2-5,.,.,TGTGCCTGGAGCGACGGACAGACTCTACAAGAGACCCAGTACTTC,CAWSDGQTLQETQYF
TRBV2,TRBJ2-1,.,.,TGTGCCTCGCCTAGCGTAACCTACAATGAGCAGTTCTTC,CASPSVTYNEQFF
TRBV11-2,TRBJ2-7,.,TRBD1,TGTGCCAGCAGTCCTAGGGACAGGCCCTCCTACGAGCAGTACTTC,CASSPRDRPSYEQYF
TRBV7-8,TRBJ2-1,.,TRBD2,TGTGCCAGCAGCTTAGCGACTAGCGGCTCCTACAATGAGCAGTTCTTC,CASSLATSGSYNEQFF
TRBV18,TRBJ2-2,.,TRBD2,TGTGCCAGCTCACGATTCGGACTAGCGGGAACCGGGGAGCTGTTTTTT,CASSRFGLAGTGELFF